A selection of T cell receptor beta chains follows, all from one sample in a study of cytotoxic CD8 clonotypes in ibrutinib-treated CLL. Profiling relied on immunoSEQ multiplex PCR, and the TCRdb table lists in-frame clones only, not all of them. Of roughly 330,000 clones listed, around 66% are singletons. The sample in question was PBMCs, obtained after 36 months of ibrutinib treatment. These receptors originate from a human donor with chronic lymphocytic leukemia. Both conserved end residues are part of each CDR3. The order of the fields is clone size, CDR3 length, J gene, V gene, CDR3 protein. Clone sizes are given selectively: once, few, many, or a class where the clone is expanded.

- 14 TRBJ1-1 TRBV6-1 CASSVGGPNTEAFF
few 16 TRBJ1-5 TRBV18 CASSPRDRVYNQPQHF
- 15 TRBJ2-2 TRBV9 CASRGPPSHTGELFF
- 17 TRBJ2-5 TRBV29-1 CSVEVGLVGGSQETQYF
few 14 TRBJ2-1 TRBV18 CASSPGQQWDEQFF
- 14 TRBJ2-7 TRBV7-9 CASSPSGNTYEQYF
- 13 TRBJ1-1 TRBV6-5 CAVHDRGKTEAFF
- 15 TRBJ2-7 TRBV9 CASSPGTGNPYEQYF
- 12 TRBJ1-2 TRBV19 CASSIADVGYTF
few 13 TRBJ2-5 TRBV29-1 CSAEVQGQETQYF
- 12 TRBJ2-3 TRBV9 CASSASTDTQYF
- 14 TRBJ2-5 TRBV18 CASSRTSADETQYF